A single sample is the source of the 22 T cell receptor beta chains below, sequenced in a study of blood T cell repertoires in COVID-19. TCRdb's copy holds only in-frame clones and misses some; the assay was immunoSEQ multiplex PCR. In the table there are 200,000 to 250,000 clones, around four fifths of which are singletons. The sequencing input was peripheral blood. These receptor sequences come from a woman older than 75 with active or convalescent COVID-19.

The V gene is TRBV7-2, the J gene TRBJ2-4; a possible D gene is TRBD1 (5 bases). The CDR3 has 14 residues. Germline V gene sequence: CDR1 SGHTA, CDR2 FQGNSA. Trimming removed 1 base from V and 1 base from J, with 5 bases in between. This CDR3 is CASSLDRAKNIQYF. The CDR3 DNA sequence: TGTGCCAGCAGCTTAGACAGGGCCAAAAACATTCAGTACTTC.

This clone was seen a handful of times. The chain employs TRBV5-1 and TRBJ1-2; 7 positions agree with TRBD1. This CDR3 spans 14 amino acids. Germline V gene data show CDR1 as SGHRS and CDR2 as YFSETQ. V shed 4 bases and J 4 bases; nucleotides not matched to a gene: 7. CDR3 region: CASSPGQLIYGYTF. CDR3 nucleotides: TGCGCCAGCAGCCCGGGACAGTTGATCTATGGCTACACCTTC. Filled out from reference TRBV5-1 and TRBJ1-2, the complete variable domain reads KAGVTQTPRYLIKTRGQQVTLSCSPISGHRSVSWYQQTPGQGLQFLFEYFSETQRNKGNFPGRFSGRQFSNSRSEMNVSTLELGDSALYLCASSPGQLIYGYTFGSGTRLTVV.

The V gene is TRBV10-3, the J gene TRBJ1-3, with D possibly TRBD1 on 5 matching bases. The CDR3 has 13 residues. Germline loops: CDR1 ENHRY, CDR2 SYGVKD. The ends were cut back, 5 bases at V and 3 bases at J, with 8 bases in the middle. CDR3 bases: TGTGCCATCAGTTCAGACAGTGGAAACACCATATATTTT. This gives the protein CAISSDSGNTIYF.

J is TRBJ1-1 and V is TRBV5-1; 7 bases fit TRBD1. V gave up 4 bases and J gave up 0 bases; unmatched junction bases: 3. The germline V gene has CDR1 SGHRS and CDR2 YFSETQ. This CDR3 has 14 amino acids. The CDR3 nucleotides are TGCGCCAGCAGCCCAGGGACAGTGAACACTGAAGCTTTCTTT. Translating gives CASSPGTVNTEAFF.

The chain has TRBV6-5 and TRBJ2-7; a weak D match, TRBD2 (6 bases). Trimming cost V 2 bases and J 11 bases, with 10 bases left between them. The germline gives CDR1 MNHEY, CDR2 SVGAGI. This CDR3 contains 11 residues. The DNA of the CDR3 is TGTGCCAGCAGTTACAACCGGAGGGAGTACTTC. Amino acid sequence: CASSYNRREYF.

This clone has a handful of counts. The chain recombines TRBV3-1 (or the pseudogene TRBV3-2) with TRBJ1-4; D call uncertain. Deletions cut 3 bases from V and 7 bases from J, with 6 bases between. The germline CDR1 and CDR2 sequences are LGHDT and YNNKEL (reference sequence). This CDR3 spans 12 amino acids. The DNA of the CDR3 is TGTGCCAGCAGCCAGAGACTTGAAAAACTGTTTTTT. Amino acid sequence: CASSQRLEKLFF.

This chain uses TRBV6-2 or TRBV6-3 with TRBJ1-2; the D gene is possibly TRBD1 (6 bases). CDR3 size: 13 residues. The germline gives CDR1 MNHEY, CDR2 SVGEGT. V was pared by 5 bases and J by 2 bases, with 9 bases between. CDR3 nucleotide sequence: TGTGCCAGCAGTAACAGGGCAAACTATGGCTACACCTTC. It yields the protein CASSNRANYGYTF.

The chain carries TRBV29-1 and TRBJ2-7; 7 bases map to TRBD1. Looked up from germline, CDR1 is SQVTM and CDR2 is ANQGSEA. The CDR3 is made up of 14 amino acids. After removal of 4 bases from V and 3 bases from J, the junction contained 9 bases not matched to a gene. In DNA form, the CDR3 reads TGCAGCGTTGGAGAGACAGGGCCACACTACGAGCAGTACTTC. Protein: CSVGETGPHYEQYF.

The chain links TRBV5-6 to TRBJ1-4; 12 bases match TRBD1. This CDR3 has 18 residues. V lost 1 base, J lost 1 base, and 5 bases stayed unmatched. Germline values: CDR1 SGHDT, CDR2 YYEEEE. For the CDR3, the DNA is TGTGCCAGCAGCTTGTCGCGGGACAGGGGGCGAACTAATGAAAAACTGTTTTTT. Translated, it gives CASSLSRDRGRTNEKLFF.

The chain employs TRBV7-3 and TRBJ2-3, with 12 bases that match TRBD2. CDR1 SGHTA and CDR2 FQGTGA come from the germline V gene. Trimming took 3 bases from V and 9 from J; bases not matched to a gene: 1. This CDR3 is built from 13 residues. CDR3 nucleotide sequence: TGTGCCAGCAGCTTCGGGACTAGCGGGACGCAGTATTTT. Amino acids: CASSFGTSGTQYF.

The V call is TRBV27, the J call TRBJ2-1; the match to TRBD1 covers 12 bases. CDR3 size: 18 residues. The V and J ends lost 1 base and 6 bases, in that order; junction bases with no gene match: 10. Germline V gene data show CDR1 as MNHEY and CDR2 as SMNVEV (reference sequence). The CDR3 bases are TGTGCCAGCAGTTTATTCCCCGGGACAGGGGGCAGGGGCAATGAGCAGTTCTTC. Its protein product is CASSLFPGTGGRGNEQFF.

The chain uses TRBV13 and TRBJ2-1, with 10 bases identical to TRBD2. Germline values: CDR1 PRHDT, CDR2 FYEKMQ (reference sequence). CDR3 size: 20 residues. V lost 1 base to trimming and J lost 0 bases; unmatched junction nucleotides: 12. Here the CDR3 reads CASSLESGLEREGSYNEQFF. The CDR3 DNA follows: TGTGCCAGCAGCTTAGAGTCGGGCCTTGAGCGGGAGGGCTCCTACAATGAGCAGTTCTTC.

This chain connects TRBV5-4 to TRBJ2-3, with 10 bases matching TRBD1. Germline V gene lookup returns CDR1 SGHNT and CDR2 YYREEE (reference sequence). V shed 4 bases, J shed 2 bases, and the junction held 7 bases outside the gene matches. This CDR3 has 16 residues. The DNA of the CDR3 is TGTGCCAGCAGCCCTGGGACAGGGGCCCTCACAGATACGCAGTATTTT. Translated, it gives CASSPGTGALTDTQYF.

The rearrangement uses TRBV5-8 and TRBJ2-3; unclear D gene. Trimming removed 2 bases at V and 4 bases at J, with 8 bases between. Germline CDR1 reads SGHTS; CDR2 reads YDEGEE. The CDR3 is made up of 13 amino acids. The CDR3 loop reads CASSFRTADTQYF. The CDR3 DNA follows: TGTGCCAGCAGCTTCCGTACGGCAGATACGCAGTATTTT.

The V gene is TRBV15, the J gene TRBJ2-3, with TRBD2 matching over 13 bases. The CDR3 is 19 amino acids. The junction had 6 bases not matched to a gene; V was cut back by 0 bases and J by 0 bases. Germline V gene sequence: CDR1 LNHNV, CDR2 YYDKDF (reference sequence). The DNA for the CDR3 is TGTGCCACCAGCAGAGATAGACTAGCGGGGGGCTATAGCACAGATACGCAGTATTTT. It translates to CATSRDRLAGGYSTDTQYF.

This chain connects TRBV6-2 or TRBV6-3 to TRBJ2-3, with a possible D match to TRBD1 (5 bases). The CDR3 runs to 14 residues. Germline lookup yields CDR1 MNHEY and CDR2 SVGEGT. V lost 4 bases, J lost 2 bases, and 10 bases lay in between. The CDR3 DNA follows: TGTGCCAGCAGTTCAAGGGGATCCACAGATACGCAGTATTTT. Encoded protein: CASSSRGSTDTQYF.

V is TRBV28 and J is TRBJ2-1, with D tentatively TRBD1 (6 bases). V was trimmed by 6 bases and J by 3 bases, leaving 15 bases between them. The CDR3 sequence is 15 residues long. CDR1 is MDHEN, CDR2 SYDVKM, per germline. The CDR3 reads CASSRDTGNYNEQFF. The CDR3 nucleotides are TGTGCCAGCAGCCGGGACACGGGAAACTACAATGAGCAGTTCTTC.

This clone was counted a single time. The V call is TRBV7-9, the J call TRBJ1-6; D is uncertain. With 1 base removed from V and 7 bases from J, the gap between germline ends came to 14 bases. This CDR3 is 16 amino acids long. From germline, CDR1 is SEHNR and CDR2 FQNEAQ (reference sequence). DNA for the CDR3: TGTGCCAGCAGCTTAGGGGCCAGATACATCAATTCACCCCTCCACTTT. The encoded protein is CASSLGARYINSPLHF.

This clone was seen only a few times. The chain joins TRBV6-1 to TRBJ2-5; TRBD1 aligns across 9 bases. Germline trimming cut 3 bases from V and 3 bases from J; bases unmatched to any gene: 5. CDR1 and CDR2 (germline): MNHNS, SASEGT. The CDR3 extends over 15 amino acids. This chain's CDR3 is CASSDTDRGKETQYF. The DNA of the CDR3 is TGTGCCAGCAGTGATACGGACAGGGGCAAAGAGACCCAGTACTTC.

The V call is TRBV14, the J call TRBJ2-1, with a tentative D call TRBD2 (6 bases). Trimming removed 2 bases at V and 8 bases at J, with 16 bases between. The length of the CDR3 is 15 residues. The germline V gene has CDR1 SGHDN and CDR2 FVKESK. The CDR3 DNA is TGTGCCAGCAGCCAAAGGTCGTTTACGGGGGATGAGCAGTTCTTC. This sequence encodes CASSQRSFTGDEQFF.

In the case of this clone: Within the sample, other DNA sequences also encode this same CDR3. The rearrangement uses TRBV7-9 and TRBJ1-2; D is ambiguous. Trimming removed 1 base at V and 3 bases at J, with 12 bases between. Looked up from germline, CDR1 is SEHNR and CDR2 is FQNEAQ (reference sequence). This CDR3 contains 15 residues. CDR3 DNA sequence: TGTGCCAGCAGCTTAGTTGGGCGCCTGGACTATGGCTACACCTTC. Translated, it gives CASSLVGRLDYGYTF.

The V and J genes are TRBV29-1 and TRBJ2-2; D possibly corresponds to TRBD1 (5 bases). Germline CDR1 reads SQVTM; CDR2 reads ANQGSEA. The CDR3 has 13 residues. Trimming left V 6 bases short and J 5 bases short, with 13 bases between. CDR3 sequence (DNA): TGCAGCGTACAGGACACCGTGACCGGGGAGCTGTTTTTT. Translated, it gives CSVQDTVTGELFF.